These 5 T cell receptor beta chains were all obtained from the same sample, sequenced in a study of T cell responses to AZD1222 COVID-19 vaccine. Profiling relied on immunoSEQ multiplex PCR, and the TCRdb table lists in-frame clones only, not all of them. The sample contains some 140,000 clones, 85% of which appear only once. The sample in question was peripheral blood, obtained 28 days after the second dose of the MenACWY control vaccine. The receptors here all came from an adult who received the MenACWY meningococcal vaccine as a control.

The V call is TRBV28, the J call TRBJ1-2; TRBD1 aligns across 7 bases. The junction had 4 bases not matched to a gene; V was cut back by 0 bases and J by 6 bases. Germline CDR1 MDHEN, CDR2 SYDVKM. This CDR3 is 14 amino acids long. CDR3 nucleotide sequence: TGTGCCAGCAGTTTATGGAGGGGGCTCGATGGCTACACCTTC. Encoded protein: CASSLWRGLDGYTF.

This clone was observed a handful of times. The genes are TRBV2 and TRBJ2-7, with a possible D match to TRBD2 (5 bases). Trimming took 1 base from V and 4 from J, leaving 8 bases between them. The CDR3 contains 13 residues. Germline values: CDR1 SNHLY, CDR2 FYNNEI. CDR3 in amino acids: CASSEGLAYEQYV. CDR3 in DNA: TGTGCCAGCAGTGAAGGTCTAGCTTACGAGCAGTACGTC.

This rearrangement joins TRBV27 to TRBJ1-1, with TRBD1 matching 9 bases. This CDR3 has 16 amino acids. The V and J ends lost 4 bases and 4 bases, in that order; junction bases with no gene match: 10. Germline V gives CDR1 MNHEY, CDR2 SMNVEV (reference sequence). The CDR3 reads CASSWGWGQGGTEAFF. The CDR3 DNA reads TGTGCCAGCAGTTGGGGTTGGGGACAGGGCGGCACTGAAGCTTTCTTT.

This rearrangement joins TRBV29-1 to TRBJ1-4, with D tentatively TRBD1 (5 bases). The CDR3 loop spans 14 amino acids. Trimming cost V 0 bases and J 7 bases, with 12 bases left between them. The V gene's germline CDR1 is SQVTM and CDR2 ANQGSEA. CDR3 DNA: TGCAGCGTTGAAGATACGGGGGGTATTGAAAAACTGTTTTTT. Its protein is CSVEDTGGIEKLFF.

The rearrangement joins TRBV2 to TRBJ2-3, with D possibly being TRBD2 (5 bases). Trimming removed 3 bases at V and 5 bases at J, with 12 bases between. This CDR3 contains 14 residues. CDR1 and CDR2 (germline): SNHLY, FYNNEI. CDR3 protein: CASSEGLRGDTQYF. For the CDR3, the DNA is TGTGCCAGCAGTGAGGGCTTACGGGGAGATACGCAGTATTTT.